This TCR beta chain was captured by sequencing in a study of T cell repertoires in cytomegalovirus infection. About the research overall: CMV epitopes, recently identified HLA-C-restricted and well-studied HLA-B-restricted, were used. Both a matching HLA type and CMV infection were indicated by public TCR beta signatures.

Broader study findings: Pooled public TCR beta family frequency picked out CMV carriers with the relevant HLA. Ex vivo responses were dominated by HLA-C-restricted CMV-specific TCR beta clonotypes.

As for this clonotype: Its antigen is as yet unknown.

MiXCR was run by TCRdb on the reads, yielding one entry per CDR3 protein. The table includes approximately 470,000 distinct CDR3 sequences, 42% detected once. V lost 2 bases and J 5 bases, leaving 11 bases between the germline ends. The CDR3 spans 14 residues. Per germline, CDR1 KGHDR and CDR2 SFDVKD. This receptor was obtained from a human donor in good health (CMV status not recorded). Some clones in this sample may be carry-over from other donors' samples. The V and J genes are TRBV24-1 and TRBJ2-5; possibly TRBD1 for D (5 bases). The sequenced sample was cultured PBMCs, obtained from culture after CMV antigen stimulation. The CDR3 bases are TGTGCCACCAGTGATTCCAGGGTTCCGGAGACCCAGTACTTC. Its protein is CATSDSRVPETQYF.